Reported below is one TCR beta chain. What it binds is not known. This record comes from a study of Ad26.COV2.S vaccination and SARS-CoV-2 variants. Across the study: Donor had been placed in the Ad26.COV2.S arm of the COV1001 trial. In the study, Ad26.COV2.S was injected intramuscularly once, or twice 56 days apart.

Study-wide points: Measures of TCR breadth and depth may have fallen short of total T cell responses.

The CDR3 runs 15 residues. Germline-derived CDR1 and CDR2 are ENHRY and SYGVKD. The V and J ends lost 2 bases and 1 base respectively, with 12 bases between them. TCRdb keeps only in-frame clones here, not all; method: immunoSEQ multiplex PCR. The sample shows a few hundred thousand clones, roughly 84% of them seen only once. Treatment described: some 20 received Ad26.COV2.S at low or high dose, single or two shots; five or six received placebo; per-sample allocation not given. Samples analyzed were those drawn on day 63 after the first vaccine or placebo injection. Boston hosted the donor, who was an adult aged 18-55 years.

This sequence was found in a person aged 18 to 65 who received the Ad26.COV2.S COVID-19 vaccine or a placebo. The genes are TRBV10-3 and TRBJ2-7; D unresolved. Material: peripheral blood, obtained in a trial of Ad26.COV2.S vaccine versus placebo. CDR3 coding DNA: TGTGCCATCAGTGAGGGCGCAGCTAAGTCCTACGAGCAGTACTTC. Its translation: CAISEGAAKSYEQYF.